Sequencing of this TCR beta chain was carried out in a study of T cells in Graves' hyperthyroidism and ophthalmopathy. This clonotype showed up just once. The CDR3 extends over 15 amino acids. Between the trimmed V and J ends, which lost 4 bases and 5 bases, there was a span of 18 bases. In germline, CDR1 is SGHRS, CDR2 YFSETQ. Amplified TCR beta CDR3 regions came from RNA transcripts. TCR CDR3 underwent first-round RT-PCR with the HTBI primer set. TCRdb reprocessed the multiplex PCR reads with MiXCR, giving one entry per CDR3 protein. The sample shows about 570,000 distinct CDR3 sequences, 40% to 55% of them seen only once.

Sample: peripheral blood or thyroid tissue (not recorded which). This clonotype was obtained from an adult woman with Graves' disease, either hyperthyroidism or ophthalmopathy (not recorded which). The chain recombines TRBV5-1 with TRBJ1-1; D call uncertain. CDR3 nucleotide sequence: TGCGCCAGCAGCCATCGGTGGCACAGTTGGACTGAAGCTTTCTTT. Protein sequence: CASSHRWHSWTEAFF.